This T cell receptor beta chain was found in a study of cytomegalovirus exposure and HLA in healthy donors. Study-wide results and limits: In the analysis, some V segments, TRBV6-2 and TRBV6-3 included, were excluded as indistinguishable. Most TCR sequences proved rare, with some public TCRs found in many donors. Sequence variants that were highly shared formed a cluster that was likely a sequencing artifact. An analysis that was carried out later associated 16,000 or so TCR beta sequences with HLA alleles at 0.05 false discovery rate.

CDR1 and CDR2 (germline): SNHLY, FYNNEI. V gave up 9 bases and J gave up 2 bases; unmatched junction bases: 6. The CDR3 extends over 14 amino acids. With regard to this clone: Its target is unknown.

Amplification used 60 Vbeta primers and 13 Jbeta primers. Assay: immunoSEQ multiplex PCR; the TCRdb copy retains only in-frame clones and omits some. The sample lists some 170,000 clones, roughly 80% seen once, with about 4% in the top ten. The genes are TRBV2 and TRBJ2-3; 9 bases fit TRBD2. The TCR sequence derives from a man under 40 in good health and CMV-seropositive. Sequencing was carried out using PBMCs. Here the CDR3 DNA reads TGTGCCAGTAGACCGGGACTAGCCACAGATACGCAGTATTTT. Its translation: CASRPGLATDTQYF.